This TCR beta chain comes out of a study of T cell changes during pregnancy in multiple sclerosis. The CDR3 totals 16 residues. V was clipped by 5 bases and J by 0 bases, with 11 bases between them. Per the germline V gene, CDR1 is SGHTA and CDR2 is FQGTGA. Only in-frame clones appear in the TCRdb table, and some are missing; sequencing was by immunoSEQ multiplex PCR. The sample includes fewer than 12,000 clones, about 89% of them seen just once. The source of this sequence is a female donor in good health, enrolled as a control in a pregnancy study. The chain has TRBV7-3 and TRBJ2-6; no reliable D call. The source material was CD8+ T cells from peripheral blood mononuclear cells, sampled in the first trimester of pregnancy. This CDR3 is CASSTPITSGANVLTF. In DNA form, the CDR3 reads TGTGCCAGCAGCACACCGATAACCTCTGGGGCCAACGTCCTGACTTTC.